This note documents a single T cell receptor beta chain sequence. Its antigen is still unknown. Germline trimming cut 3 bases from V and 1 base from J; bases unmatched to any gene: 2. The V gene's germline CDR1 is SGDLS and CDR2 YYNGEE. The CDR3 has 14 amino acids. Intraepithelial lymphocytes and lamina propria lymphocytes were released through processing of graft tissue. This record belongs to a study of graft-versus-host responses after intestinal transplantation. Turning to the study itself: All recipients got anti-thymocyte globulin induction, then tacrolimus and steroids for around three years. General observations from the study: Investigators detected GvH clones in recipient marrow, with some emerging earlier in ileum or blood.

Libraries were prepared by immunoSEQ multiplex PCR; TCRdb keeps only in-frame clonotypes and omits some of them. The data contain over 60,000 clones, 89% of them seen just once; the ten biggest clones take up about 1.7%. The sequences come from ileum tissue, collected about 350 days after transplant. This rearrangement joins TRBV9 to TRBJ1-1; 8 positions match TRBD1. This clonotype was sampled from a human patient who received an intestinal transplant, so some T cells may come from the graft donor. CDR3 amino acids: CASSGGTGNTEAFF. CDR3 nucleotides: TGTGCCAGCAGCGGGGGGACAGGGAACACTGAAGCTTTCTTT.